This TCR beta chain derives from a study of cytotoxic CD8 clonotypes in ibrutinib-treated CLL. V shed 4 bases and J 1 base; nucleotides not matched to a gene: 2. The CDR3 totals 15 residues. Germline lookup yields CDR1 LNHDA and CDR2 SQIVND (reference sequence). TCRdb's copy holds only in-frame clones and misses some; the assay was immunoSEQ multiplex PCR. Among 200,000 or so clones listed, 70% to 75% were seen once. This clone appeared a few times. The receptor was derived from a human donor with chronic lymphocytic leukemia. The chain is built from TRBV19 and TRBJ2-5; TRBD2 aligns across 11 bases. The input for sequencing was PBMCs, taken after 12 months of ibrutinib treatment. The CDR3 reads CASSKTSGSQETQYF. The CDR3 coding sequence is TGTGCCAGTAGTAAAACTAGCGGGAGCCAAGAGACCCAGTACTTC. Full variable domain (missing parts from reference TRBV19 and TRBJ2-5): DGGITQSPKYLFRKEGQNVTLSCEQNLNHDAMYWYRQDPGQGLRLIYYSQIVNDFQKGDIAEGYSVSREKKESFPLTVTSAQKNPTAFYLCASSKTSGSQETQYFGPGTRLLVL.